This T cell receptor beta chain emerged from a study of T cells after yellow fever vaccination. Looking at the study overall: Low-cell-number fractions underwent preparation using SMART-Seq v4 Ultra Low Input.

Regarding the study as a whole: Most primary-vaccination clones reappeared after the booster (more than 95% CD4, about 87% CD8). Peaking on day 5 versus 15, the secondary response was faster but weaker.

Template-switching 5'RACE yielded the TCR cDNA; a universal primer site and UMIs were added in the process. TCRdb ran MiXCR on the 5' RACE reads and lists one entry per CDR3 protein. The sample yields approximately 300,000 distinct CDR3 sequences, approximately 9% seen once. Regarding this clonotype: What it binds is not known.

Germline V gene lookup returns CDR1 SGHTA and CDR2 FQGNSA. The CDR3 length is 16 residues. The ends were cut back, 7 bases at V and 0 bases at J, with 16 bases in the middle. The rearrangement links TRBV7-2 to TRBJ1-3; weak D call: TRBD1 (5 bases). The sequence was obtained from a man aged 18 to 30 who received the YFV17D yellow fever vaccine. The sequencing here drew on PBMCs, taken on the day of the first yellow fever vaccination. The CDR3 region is CASTPAGLRSGNTIYF. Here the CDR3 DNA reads TGTGCCAGCACCCCTGCGGGACTCCGCTCTGGAAACACCATATATTTT.